Below, one TCR beta chain is given with its context. This sample was taken from a study of cytotoxic CD8 clonotypes in ibrutinib-treated CLL. Overall study context: Among the patients, ten to eleven presented as relapsed/refractory and fewer than 16 as treatment-naive; around 18 showed unmutated IGHV.

Sequencing was performed with immunoSEQ multiplex PCR; in TCRdb, only in-frame clones are kept and a portion is missing. The sample includes approximately 70,000 clones, just over 90% of them seen just once. Specimen: PBMCs, collected after 12 months of ibrutinib treatment. The receptor was isolated from a human donor with chronic lymphocytic leukemia.

The CDR3 DNA follows: TGTGCCAGCAGCTTAGTAGGGACAGGGACAACTAATGAAAAACTGTTTTTT. Its translation: CASSLVGTGTTNEKLFF. V and J are TRBV7-8 and TRBJ1-4; 9 bases line up with TRBD1. CDR1 and CDR2 (germline): SGHVS, FQNEAQ. With V trimmed by 1 base and J by 0 bases, 3 bases remained unmatched. The CDR3 loop spans 17 amino acids.